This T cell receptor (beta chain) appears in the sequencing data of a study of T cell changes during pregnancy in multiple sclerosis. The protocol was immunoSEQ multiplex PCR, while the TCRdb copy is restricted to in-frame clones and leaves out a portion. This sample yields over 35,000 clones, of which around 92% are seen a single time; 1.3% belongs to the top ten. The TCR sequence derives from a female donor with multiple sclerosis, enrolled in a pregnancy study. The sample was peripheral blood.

Here the CDR3 reads CASSEDGVEAFF. The CDR3 coding sequence is TGTGCCAGCAGTGAAGATGGGGTTGAAGCTTTCTTT. The chain recombines TRBV6-1 with TRBJ1-1; D uncertain. Trimming took 1 base from V and 7 from J, leaving 7 bases between them. Germline CDR1 is MNHNS and CDR2 is SASEGT. This CDR3 region has 12 residues.